A selection of T cell receptor beta chains follows, all from one sample in a study of blood T cell repertoires in COVID-19. Assay: immunoSEQ multiplex PCR; the TCRdb copy retains only in-frame clones and omits some. The sample includes more than 120,000 clones, roughly nine tenths of them seen just once. Sample: peripheral blood. The source of these receptors is a human donor in a cohort sampled during active COVID-19. CDR3s include the opening cysteine and the closing phenylalanine or tryptophan. The D gene is left open where the match is weak. The size entry is marked missing in some rows and otherwise reads once, few, many or a size class.

clone_size: -; v_call: TRBV5-1; j_call: TRBJ2-1; d_call: TRBD2; cdr3_aa: CASSLGPASGGNNEQFF; cdr3_nt: TGCGCCAGCAGCTTGGGGCCGGCTAGCGGGGGAAACAATGAGCAGTTCTTC
clone_size: -; v_call: TRBV27; j_call: TRBJ2-1; d_call: -; cdr3_aa: CASSLLISGAEQFF; cdr3_nt: TGTGCCAGCAGTTTACTCATATCAGGGGCTGAGCAGTTCTTC
clone_size: -; v_call: TRBV4-1; j_call: TRBJ1-1; d_call: -; cdr3_aa: CASSQTGLGEAFF; cdr3_nt: TGCGCCAGCAGCCAAACAGGGTTGGGTGAAGCTTTCTTT
clone_size: once; v_call: TRBV18; j_call: TRBJ1-2; d_call: -; cdr3_aa: CASSGDGEAGYTF; cdr3_nt: TGTGCCAGCTCGGGTGACGGAGAGGCTGGCTACACCTTC
clone_size: -; v_call: TRBV9; j_call: TRBJ1-2; d_call: -; cdr3_aa: CASSVEGGQVYGYTF; cdr3_nt: TGTGCCAGCAGCGTAGAGGGGGGGCAGGTCTATGGCTACACCTTC
clone_size: -; v_call: TRBV14; j_call: TRBJ1-1; d_call: -; cdr3_aa: CASSQDGEGINTEAFF; cdr3_nt: TGTGCCAGCAGCCAAGACGGGGAGGGGATTAACACTGAAGCTTTCTTT
clone_size: -; v_call: TRBV27; j_call: TRBJ2-2; d_call: TRBD2; cdr3_aa: CASPGLAGEGGELFF; cdr3_nt: TGTGCCAGCCCTGGACTAGCGGGGGAGGGCGGGGAGCTGTTTTTT
clone_size: -; v_call: TRBV7-2; j_call: TRBJ2-3; d_call: -; cdr3_aa: CASSFRGATDTQYF; cdr3_nt: TGTGCCAGCAGCTTTCGGGGGGCGACTGATACGCAGTATTTT
clone_size: -; v_call: TRBV4-1; j_call: TRBJ2-5; d_call: TRBD1; cdr3_aa: CASSPRTGWETQYF; cdr3_nt: TGCGCCAGCAGCCCCCGGACAGGGTGGGAGACCCAGTACTTC
clone_size: once; v_call: TRBV5-1; j_call: TRBJ2-1; d_call: -; cdr3_aa: CASSLAGGAYNEQFF; cdr3_nt: TGCGCCAGCAGCTTGGCCGGGGGAGCCTACAATGAGCAGTTCTTC
clone_size: -; v_call: TRBV7-9; j_call: TRBJ2-4; d_call: TRBD2; cdr3_aa: CASSLEGRAIQYF; cdr3_nt: TGTGCCAGCAGCTTAGAGGGGAGGGCCATTCAGTACTTC
clone_size: -; v_call: TRBV4-2; j_call: TRBJ2-7; d_call: TRBD2; cdr3_aa: CASSRSRGAYEQYF; cdr3_nt: TGTGCCAGCAGCCGGTCGCGGGGGGCCTACGAGCAGTACTTC
clone_size: once; v_call: TRBV5-1; j_call: TRBJ1-1; d_call: TRBD1; cdr3_aa: CASSQQGPTEAFF; cdr3_nt: TGCGCCAGCAGCCAACAGGGGCCCACTGAAGCTTTCTTT
clone_size: -; v_call: TRBV7-3; j_call: TRBJ2-3; d_call: -; cdr3_aa: CASSLLANTDTQYF; cdr3_nt: TGTGCCAGCAGCTTACTAGCTAACACAGATACGCAGTATTTT
clone_size: -; v_call: TRBV7-7; j_call: TRBJ2-5; d_call: TRBD2; cdr3_aa: CASSPRTSGETQYF; cdr3_nt: TGTGCTAGCAGCCCCCGGACTAGCGGGGAGACCCAGTACTTC
clone_size: -; v_call: TRBV11-2; j_call: TRBJ2-1; d_call: -; cdr3_aa: CASREGATYNEQFF; cdr3_nt: TGTGCCAGCCGCGAGGGCGCTACCTACAATGAGCAGTTCTTC
clone_size: -; v_call: TRBV6-2/TRBV6-3; j_call: TRBJ1-2; d_call: TRBD1; cdr3_aa: CASSSTGEYGYTF; cdr3_nt: TGTGCCAGCAGTTCGACAGGGGAATATGGCTACACCTTC
clone_size: -; v_call: TRBV7-9; j_call: TRBJ2-7; d_call: TRBD1; cdr3_aa: CASSWTGDGEQYF; cdr3_nt: TGTGCCAGCAGTTGGACAGGGGATGGCGAGCAGTACTTC
clone_size: -; v_call: TRBV6-2/TRBV6-3; j_call: TRBJ1-5; d_call: TRBD1; cdr3_aa: CASSYPTGLWQPQHF; cdr3_nt: TGTGCCAGCAGTTATCCGACAGGGTTATGGCAGCCCCAGCATTTT
clone_size: -; v_call: TRBV10-2; j_call: TRBJ2-7; d_call: TRBD2; cdr3_aa: CASRQNSGAAYEQYF; cdr3_nt: TGCGCCAGCAGGCAAAATAGCGGGGCGGCCTACGAGCAGTACTTC
clone_size: -; v_call: TRBV4-3; j_call: TRBJ2-1; d_call: TRBD1; cdr3_aa: CASSPLVRRDRGRDEQFF; cdr3_nt: TGCGCCAGCAGCCCCCTAGTGAGGAGGGACAGGGGGCGCGATGAGCAGTTCTTC
clone_size: -; v_call: TRBV12-3/TRBV12-4; j_call: TRBJ2-7; d_call: -; cdr3_aa: CASSLRRDEQYF; cdr3_nt: TGTGCCAGCAGTTTACGCAGGGACGAGCAGTACTTC
clone_size: -; v_call: TRBV7-2; j_call: TRBJ2-7; d_call: -; cdr3_aa: CASTQGMVRTEQYF; cdr3_nt: TGTGCCAGCACCCAGGGCATGGTGAGGACCGAGCAGTACTTC
clone_size: -; v_call: TRBV7-9; j_call: TRBJ2-1; d_call: TRBD2; cdr3_aa: CASSLLAGNNEQFF; cdr3_nt: TGTGCCAGCAGCTTACTAGCGGGGAACAATGAGCAGTTCTTC
clone_size: -; v_call: TRBV4-1; j_call: TRBJ1-2; d_call: TRBD1; cdr3_aa: CASSLGTANYGYTF; cdr3_nt: TGCGCCAGCAGCCTGGGGACAGCTAACTATGGCTACACCTTC
clone_size: -; v_call: TRBV6-5; j_call: TRBJ1-1; d_call: TRBD1; cdr3_aa: CASSLLTGVNTEAFF; cdr3_nt: TGTGCCAGCAGTCTATTGACAGGGGTGAACACTGAAGCTTTCTTT